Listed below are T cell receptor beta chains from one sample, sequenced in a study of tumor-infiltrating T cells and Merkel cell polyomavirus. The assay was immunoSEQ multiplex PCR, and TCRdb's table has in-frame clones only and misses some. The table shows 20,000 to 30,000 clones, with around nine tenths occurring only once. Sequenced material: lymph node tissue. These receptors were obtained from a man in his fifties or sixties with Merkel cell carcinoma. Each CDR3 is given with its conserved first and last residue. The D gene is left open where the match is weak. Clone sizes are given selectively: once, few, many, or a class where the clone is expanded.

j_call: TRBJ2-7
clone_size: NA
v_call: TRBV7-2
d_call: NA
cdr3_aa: CASSLNGGKSYEQYF
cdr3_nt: TGTGCCAGCAGCTTGAACGGGGGAAAATCCTACGAGCAGTACTTC

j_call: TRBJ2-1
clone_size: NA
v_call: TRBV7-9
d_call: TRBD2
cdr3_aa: CASSFLTSGSSYNEQFF
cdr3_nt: TGTGCCAGCAGCTTCCTGACTAGCGGGAGCAGCTACAATGAGCAGTTCTTC

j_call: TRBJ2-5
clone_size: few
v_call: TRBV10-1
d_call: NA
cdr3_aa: CASSESTGPETQYF
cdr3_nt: TGCGCCAGCAGTGAGTCGACAGGCCCAGAGACCCAGTACTTC

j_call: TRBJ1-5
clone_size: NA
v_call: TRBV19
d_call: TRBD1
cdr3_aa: CASSPQGGNQPQHF
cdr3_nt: TGTGCCAGTAGCCCTCAGGGGGGAAATCAGCCCCAGCATTTT

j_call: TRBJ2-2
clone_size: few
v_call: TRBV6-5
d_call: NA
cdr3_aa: CASSYSSGRTGELFF
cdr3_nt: TGTGCCAGCAGTTACTCATCAGGGAGGACCGGGGAGCTGTTTTTT

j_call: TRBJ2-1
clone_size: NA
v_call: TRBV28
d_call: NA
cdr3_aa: CASSSPDRNEQFF
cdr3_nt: TGTGCCAGCAGTTCCCCTGACAGGAACGAGCAGTTCTTC

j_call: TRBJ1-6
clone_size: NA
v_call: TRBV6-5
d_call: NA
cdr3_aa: CASSYYNPTPLHF
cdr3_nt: TGTGCCAGCAGTTACTACAATCCAACACCCCTCCACTTT

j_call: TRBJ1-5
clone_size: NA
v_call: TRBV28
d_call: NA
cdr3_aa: CAEPAGQRNVSNQPQHF
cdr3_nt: TGTGCCGAGCCAGCGGGACAAAGAAATGTTAGCAATCAGCCCCAGCATTTT

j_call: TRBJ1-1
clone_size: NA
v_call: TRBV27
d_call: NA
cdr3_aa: CASSFVPPGTEAFF
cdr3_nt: TGTGCCAGCAGTTTCGTCCCCCCGGGGACTGAAGCTTTCTTT

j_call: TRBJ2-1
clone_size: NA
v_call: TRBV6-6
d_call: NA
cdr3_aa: CASMGQASDEQFF
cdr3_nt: TGTGCCAGCATGGGGCAAGCGAGCGATGAGCAGTTCTTC

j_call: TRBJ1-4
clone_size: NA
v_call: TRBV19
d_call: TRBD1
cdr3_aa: CASSMDREGTNEKLFF
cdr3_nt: TGTGCCAGTAGTATGGACAGGGAGGGTACTAATGAAAAACTGTTTTTT

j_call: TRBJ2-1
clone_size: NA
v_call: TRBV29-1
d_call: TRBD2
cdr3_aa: CSVEGLAGSPSSYNEQFF
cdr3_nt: TGCAGCGTTGAAGGACTAGCGGGGAGTCCCTCCTCCTACAATGAGCAGTTCTTC

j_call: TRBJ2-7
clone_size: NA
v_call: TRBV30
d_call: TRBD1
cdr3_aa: CAWGQGGRQYF
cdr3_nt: TGTGCCTGGGGACAGGGTGGCCGGCAGTACTTC

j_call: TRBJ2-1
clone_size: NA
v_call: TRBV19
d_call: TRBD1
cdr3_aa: CASSIWDRGSLGDNEQFF
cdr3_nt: TGTGCCAGTAGTATATGGGACAGGGGATCACTCGGGGACAATGAGCAGTTCTTC

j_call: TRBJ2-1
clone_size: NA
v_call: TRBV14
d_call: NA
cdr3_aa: CASSQVDRPVSYNEQFF
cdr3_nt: TGTGCCAGCAGCCAAGTAGACAGACCAGTTTCCTACAATGAGCAGTTCTTC